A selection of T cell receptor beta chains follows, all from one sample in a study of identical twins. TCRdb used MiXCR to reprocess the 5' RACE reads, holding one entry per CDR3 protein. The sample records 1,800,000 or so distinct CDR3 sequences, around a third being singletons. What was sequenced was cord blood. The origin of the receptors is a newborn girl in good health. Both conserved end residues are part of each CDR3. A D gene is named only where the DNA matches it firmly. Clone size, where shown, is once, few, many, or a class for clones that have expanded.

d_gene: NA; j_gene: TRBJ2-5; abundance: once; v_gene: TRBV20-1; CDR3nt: TGCAGTGCTAGATGGGGGGGAGACAGGAGAAGGAAAGAGACCCAGTACTTC; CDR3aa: CSARWGGDRRRKETQYF
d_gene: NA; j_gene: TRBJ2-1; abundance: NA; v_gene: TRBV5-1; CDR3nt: TGCGCCAGCAGCTTGACTAGGGTCGGGTACAATGAGCAGTTCTTC; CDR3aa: CASSLTRVGYNEQFF
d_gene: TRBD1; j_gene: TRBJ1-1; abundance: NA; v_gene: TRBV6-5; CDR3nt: TGTGCCAGCAGCCGTAGACAGGGCTTAAACACTGAAGCTTTCTTT; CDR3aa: CASSRRQGLNTEAFF
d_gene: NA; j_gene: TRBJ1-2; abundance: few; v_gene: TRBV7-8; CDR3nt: TGTGCCAGCAGCTTAAAGAGGGAGACCGGCTACACCTTC; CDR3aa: CASSLKRETGYTF
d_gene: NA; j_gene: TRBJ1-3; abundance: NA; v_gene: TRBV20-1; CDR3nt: TGCAGTGCCCCTTTTCCGGGGTATGGAAACACCATATATTTT; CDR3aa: CSAPFPGYGNTIYF
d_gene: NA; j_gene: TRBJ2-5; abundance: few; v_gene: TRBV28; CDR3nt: TGTGCCAGCAGTTTCCTCCCCAGGGGTGGACAAGAGACCCAGTACTTC; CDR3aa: CASSFLPRGGQETQYF
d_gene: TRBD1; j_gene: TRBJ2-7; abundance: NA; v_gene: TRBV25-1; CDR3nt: TGTGCCAGCAGTGATTATGACAGGGCGTACGAGCAGTACTTC; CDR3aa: CASSDYDRAYEQYF
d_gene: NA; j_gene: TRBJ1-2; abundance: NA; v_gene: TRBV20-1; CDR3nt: TGCAGTGCTAGTGGGGGGGAGTATGGCTACACCTTC; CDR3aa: CSASGGEYGYTF
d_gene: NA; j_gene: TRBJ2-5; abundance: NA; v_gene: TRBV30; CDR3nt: TGTGCCTGGAGTGCCACACCCGGGACCCAGTACTTC; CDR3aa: CAWSATPGTQYF
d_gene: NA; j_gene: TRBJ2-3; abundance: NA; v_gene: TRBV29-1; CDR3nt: TGCAGCGGGGGAGGCCAGAAGAAGTATTTT; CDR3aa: CSGGGQKKYF
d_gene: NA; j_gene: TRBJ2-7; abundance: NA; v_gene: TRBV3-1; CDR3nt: TGTGCCAGCAGCCAAGCCCCGACTAGCTCCTACGAGCAGTACTTC; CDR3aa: CASSQAPTSSYEQYF